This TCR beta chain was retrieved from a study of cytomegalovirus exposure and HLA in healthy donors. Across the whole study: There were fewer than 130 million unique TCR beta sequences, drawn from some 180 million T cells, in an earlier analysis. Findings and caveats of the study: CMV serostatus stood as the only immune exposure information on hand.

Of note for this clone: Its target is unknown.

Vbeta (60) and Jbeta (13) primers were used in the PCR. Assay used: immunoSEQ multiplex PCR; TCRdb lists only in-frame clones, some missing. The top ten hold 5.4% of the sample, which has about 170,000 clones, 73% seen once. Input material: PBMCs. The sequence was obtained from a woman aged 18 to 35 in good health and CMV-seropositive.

The CDR3 sequence: CASTTGNYGYTF. CDR3 DNA: TGTGCCAGCACCACGGGTAACTATGGCTACACCTTC. The V call is TRBV6-5, the J call TRBJ1-2; D uncertain. CDR3 length: 12 residues. Germline CDR1 is MNHEY and CDR2 is SVGAGI. V lost 7 bases to trimming and J lost 1 base, with 7 bases between them.